This T cell receptor (beta chain) derives from a study of cytomegalovirus exposure and HLA in healthy donors. PCR involved 60 Vbeta and 13 Jbeta primers. Produced via immunoSEQ multiplex PCR; TCRdb's table is partial and in-frame only. This sample has approximately 210,000 clones, with around four fifths found just once. With V trimmed by 5 bases and J by 5 bases, 2 bases remained unmatched. Germline loops: CDR1 PRHDT, CDR2 FYEKMQ (reference sequence). The CDR3 is 14 residues long. This sequence originates from a woman aged 50 to 60 in good health and CMV-seropositive. This rearrangement joins TRBV13 to TRBJ1-4; 10 positions match TRBD1. Sequenced: PBMCs. The CDR3 protein is CASSEDRGNEKLFF. In DNA form, the CDR3 reads TGTGCCAGCAGCGAGGACAGGGGGAATGAAAAACTGTTTTTT. The variable domain in full, with the rest retrieved from reference TRBV13 and TRBJ1-4, is AAGVIQSPRHLIKEKRETATLKCYPIPRHDTVYWYQQGPGQDPQFLISFYEKMQSDKGSIPDRFSAQQFSDYHSELNMSSLELGDSALYFCASSEDRGNEKLFFGSGTQLSVL.